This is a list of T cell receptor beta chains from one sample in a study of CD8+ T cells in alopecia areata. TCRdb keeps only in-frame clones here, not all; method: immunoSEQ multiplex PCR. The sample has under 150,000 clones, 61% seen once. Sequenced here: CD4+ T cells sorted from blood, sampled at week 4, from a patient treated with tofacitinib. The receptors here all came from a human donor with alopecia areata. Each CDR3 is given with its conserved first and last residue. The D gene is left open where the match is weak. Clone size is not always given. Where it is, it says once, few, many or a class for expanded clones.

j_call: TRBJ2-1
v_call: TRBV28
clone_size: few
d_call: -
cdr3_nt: TGTGCCAGCATGGATGGGGGTAGCTCCTACAATGAGCAGTTCTTC
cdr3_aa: CASMDGGSSYNEQFF

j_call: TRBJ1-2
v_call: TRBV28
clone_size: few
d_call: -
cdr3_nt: TGTGCCAGCAGAGTGGCCCCGGGACACGGCGGGGGCTACACCTTC
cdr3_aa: CASRVAPGHGGGYTF

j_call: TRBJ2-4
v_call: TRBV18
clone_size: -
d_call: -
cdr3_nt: TGTGCCAGCTCAGCCACCGTTGGAGTTAAAAACATTCAGTACTTC
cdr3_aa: CASSATVGVKNIQYF

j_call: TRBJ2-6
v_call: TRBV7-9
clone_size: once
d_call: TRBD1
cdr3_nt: TGTGCCAGCAGCCCACAGGGGGCTGGGGCCAACGTCCTGACTTTC
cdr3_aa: CASSPQGAGANVLTF

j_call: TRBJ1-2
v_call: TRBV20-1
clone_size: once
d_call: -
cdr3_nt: TGCAGTGCAAGTAATGGGTATGGCTACACCTTC
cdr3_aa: CSASNGYGYTF

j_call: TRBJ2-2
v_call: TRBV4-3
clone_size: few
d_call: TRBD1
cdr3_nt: TGCGCCAGCAGCCAAGCCCCACTACAGGGGACGTACACCGGGGAGCTGTTTTTT
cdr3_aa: CASSQAPLQGTYTGELFF

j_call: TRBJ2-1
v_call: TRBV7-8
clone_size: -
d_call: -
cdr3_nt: TGTGCCAGCAGCTCCATTGACAATGAGCAGTTCTTC
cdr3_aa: CASSSIDNEQFF

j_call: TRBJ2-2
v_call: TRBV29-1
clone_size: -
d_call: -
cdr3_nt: TGCAGCGTTCCTTTTGGGGGGAGTGACGGGGAGCTGTTTTTT
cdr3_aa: CSVPFGGSDGELFF

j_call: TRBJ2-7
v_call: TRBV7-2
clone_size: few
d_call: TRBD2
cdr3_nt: TGTGCCAGCAGCGAAGATGTTAGCGGGGGAACCTACGAGCAGTACTTC
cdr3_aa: CASSEDVSGGTYEQYF

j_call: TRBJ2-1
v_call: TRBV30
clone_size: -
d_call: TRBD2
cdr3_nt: TGTGCCTGGAGTGGGGGGACTAGCCCCTACAATGAGCAGTTCTTC
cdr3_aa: CAWSGGTSPYNEQFF

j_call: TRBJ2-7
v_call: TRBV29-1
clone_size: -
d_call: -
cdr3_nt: TGCAGCGTTGGGACGGGACGGCAAAGCTACGAGCAGTACTTC
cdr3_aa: CSVGTGRQSYEQYF

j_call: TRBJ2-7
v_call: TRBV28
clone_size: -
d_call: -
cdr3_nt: TGTGCCAGCAGTCTCTCGCGGGCCTTCGTGGGTTACGAGCAGTACTTC
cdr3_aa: CASSLSRAFVGYEQYF

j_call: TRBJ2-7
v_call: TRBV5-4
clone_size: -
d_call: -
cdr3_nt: TGTGCCAGCAGCTTGTCCGTCCGCGGCTACGAGCAGTACTTC
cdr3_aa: CASSLSVRGYEQYF

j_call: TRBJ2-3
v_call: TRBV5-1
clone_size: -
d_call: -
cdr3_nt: TGCGCCAGCAGCTTGGCGGGCAGCACAGATACGCAGTATTTT
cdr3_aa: CASSLAGSTDTQYF

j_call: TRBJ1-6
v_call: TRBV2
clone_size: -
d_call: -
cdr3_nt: TGTGCCAGCAGCCAAGGAACGAGGACACGGCAGAATTCACCCCTCCACTTT
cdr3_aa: CASSQGTRTRQNSPLHF